The 18 T cell receptor beta chains given below trace back to one sample, sequenced in a study of blood T cell repertoires in COVID-19. The method was immunoSEQ multiplex PCR; TCRdb's version includes in-frame clones alone and lacks a portion of them. The sample lists about 130,000 clones, approximately 88% occurring once. Specimen: peripheral blood. The origin of the receptors is a woman aged 80 or over with acute or convalescent COVID-19.

The chain is built from TRBV7-2 and TRBJ2-4; 11 bases are shared with TRBD2. J was trimmed by 7 bases and V by 4 bases; bases with no gene match: 3. CDR3 size: 14 residues. In germline, CDR1 is SGHTA, CDR2 FQGNSA. DNA for the CDR3: TGTGCCAGCAGCTCCGTAGCGGGAGGGAACATTCAGTACTTC. It codes for CASSSVAGGNIQYF.

The chain is built from TRBV27 and TRBJ2-3, with D perhaps TRBD1 (6 bases). The V end lost 8 bases, the J end lost 2 bases, and 20 bases lay between the germline ends. The germline CDR1 and CDR2 sequences are MNHEY and SMNVEV (reference sequence). This CDR3 region has 16 residues. The CDR3 here is CASRTWGQYNTDTQYF. The CDR3 DNA sequence: TGTGCCAGCCGAACCTGGGGACAATATAACACAGATACGCAGTATTTT.

V is TRBV10-2 and J is TRBJ2-1; 8 nucleotides match TRBD2. Germline V lookup: CDR1 WSHSY, CDR2 SAAADI. This CDR3 has 19 residues. V trimming: 3 bases; J trimming: 10 bases; junction bases outside the gene matches: 23. The CDR3 DNA reads as TGCGCCAGCAGTGATGTCGGGGGGAGGGCCGCGGGGGGCAATTGGGAGCAGTTCTTC. It codes for CASSDVGGRAAGGNWEQFF.

The chain joins TRBV7-9 to TRBJ2-7; 11 nucleotides match TRBD1. Trimming removed 5 bases from V and 3 bases from J; junction bases left unmatched: 9. CDR1 is SEHNR, CDR2 FQNEAQ, per germline (reference sequence). CDR3 length: 16 residues. CDR3 loop: CASSPSGGQGVYEQYF. The CDR3 bases are TGTGCCAGCAGCCCAAGTGGGGGACAGGGGGTCTACGAGCAGTACTTC.

The chain links TRBV19 to TRBJ1-5, with a weak D call TRBD1 (5 bases). CDR3 length: 17 residues. V was shortened by 3 bases and J by 5 bases, with 20 bases between the two germline ends. The germline gives CDR1 LNHDA, CDR2 SQIVND (reference sequence). The CDR3: CASSMGGPLDLDQPQHF. The DNA of the CDR3 is TGTGCCAGTAGTATGGGGGGACCACTTGACTTAGATCAGCCCCAGCATTTT. Full variable domain (missing parts from reference TRBV19 and TRBJ1-5): DGGITQSPKYLFRKEGQNVTLSCEQNLNHDAMYWYRQDPGQGLRLIYYSQIVNDFQKGDIAEGYSVSREKKESFPLTVTSAQKNPTAFYLCASSMGGPLDLDQPQHFGDGTRLSIL.

This clone occurred once. The genes are TRBV5-4 and TRBJ2-3; D gene uncertain. Germline CDR1 reads SGHNT; CDR2 reads YYREEE (reference sequence). This CDR3 comprises 15 residues. Trimming left V 2 bases short and J 4 bases short, with 14 bases between. CDR3 loop: CASSFGRLPPDTQYF. DNA for the CDR3: TGTGCCAGCAGCTTTGGCAGGTTGCCCCCAGATACGCAGTATTTT.

This chain joins TRBV10-1 and TRBJ2-7; TRBD1 might be the D (5 bases). The CDR3 consists of 13 residues. The V gene's germline CDR1 is WNHNN and CDR2 SYGVQD (reference sequence). V gave up 4 bases and J gave up 1 base, with 8 bases separating them. The CDR3 spells CASSAGQSYEQYF. The CDR3 DNA reads TGCGCCAGCAGTGCCGGACAATCCTACGAGCAGTACTTC.

A single count supports this clone. The CDR3 nucleotides read TGTGCCAGCAGCTTCCGACAAGGGGCTAACTATGGCTACACCTTC. Its protein product is CASSFRQGANYGYTF. V usage is TRBV7-2 and J usage is TRBJ1-2, with a possible D match to TRBD1 (5 bases). Germline values: CDR1 SGHTA, CDR2 FQGNSA. V was pared by 3 bases and J by 0 bases, with 11 bases between. CDR3 length equals 15 residues.

J is TRBJ2-7 and V is TRBV7-2; 9 bases map to TRBD1. The CDR3 is 15 amino acids. Germline V gene sequence: CDR1 SGHTA, CDR2 FQGNSA. After removal of 1 base from V and 4 bases from J, the junction contained 5 bases not matched to a gene. The CDR3 protein is CASSLEDDRGYEQYF. The CDR3 region has the DNA TGTGCCAGCAGCTTAGAGGACGACAGGGGGTACGAGCAGTACTTC. The full variable domain, completed using reference TRBV7-2 and TRBJ2-7, is GAGVSQSPSNKVTEKGKDVELRCDPISGHTALYWYRQSLGQGLEFLIYFQGNSAPDKSGLPSDRFSAERTGGSVSTLTIQRTQQEDSAVYLCASSLEDDRGYEQYFGPGTRLTVT.

This sequence joins TRBV7-2 and TRBJ1-1, with D hard to call. V lost 5 bases, J lost 1 base, and 14 bases lay in between. Germline loops: CDR1 SGHTA, CDR2 FQGNSA. CDR3 length: 15 amino acids. In DNA, the CDR3 is TGTGCCAGCAGCGGGCAGAGTACCCCGAACACTGAAGCTTTCTTT. The encoded protein is CASSGQSTPNTEAFF. Full variable domain (outside the CDR3, taken from reference TRBV7-2 and TRBJ1-1): GAGVSQSPSNKVTEKGKDVELRCDPISGHTALYWYRQSLGQGLEFLIYFQGNSAPDKSGLPSDRFSAERTGGSVSTLTIQRTQQEDSAVYLCASSGQSTPNTEAFFGQGTRLTVV.

This clone occurred once. This rearrangement joins TRBV7-2 to TRBJ1-4, with 9 bases fitting TRBD1. CDR1 is SGHTA and CDR2 is FQGNSA in the germline V gene. CDR3 length: 14 residues. The V and J ends lost 4 bases and 8 bases, in that order; junction bases with no gene match: 5. The CDR3 region is CASSSDRGGEKLFF. The CDR3 DNA reads TGTGCCAGCAGCTCCGACAGGGGGGGGGAAAAACTGTTTTTT.

The V gene is TRBV9, the J gene TRBJ1-2; D remains unclear. Germline V gene sequence: CDR1 SGDLS, CDR2 YYNGEE. Trimming pared 0 bases from V and 3 bases from J, leaving 12 bases between. This CDR3 region has 15 residues. The CDR3: CASSVGRGIDYGYTF. The CDR3 region has the DNA TGTGCCAGCAGCGTAGGTAGAGGGATAGACTATGGCTACACCTTC.

This chain joins TRBV7-9 and TRBJ2-7; D is perhaps TRBD2 (5 bases). Germline V CDR1 and CDR2: SEHNR, FQNEAQ (reference sequence). The CDR3 loop spans 13 amino acids. V was trimmed by 5 bases and J by 2 bases, leaving 10 bases between them. The DNA of the CDR3 is TGTGCCAGCAGCACGGCGGGCACCTACGAGCAGTACTTC. Residues: CASSTAGTYEQYF.

The chain carries TRBV14 and TRBJ2-7; TRBD2 agrees at 8 bases. The germline V gene has CDR1 SGHDN and CDR2 FVKESK. The CDR3 is made up of 15 amino acids. J gave up 2 bases and V 2 bases, and 5 bases lay outside the gene matches. This CDR3 reads CASSQWQAGAYEQYF. DNA for the CDR3: TGTGCCAGCAGCCAATGGCAAGCGGGAGCCTACGAGCAGTACTTC.

J is TRBJ1-1 and V is TRBV7-2; no reliable D call. Per germline, CDR1 SGHTA and CDR2 FQGNSA. The CDR3 has 14 amino acids. V lost 3 bases and J 2 bases, leaving 10 bases between the germline ends. The CDR3 protein is CASSLRAFNTEAFF. The DNA of the CDR3 is TGTGCCAGCAGCTTGAGGGCTTTTAACACTGAAGCTTTCTTT.

The V gene is TRBV5-1, the J gene TRBJ1-6; D perhaps matches TRBD1 (5 bases). V gave up 5 bases and J gave up 0 bases, with 12 bases separating them. Germline-derived CDR1 and CDR2 are SGHRS and YFSETQ. The CDR3 consists of 16 residues. CDR3 sequence (DNA): TGCGCCAGCAGAACGGGGGAGAGCTCCTATAATTCACCCCTCCACTTT. Amino acids: CASRTGESSYNSPLHF.

V is TRBV10-2 and J is TRBJ1-1; TRBD1 matches at 7 bases. Germline V gives CDR1 WSHSY, CDR2 SAAADI. The CDR3 has 14 amino acids. The junction had 5 bases not matched to a gene; V was cut back by 6 bases and J by 1 base. The chain's CDR3 is CASSYGTANTEAFF. The CDR3 nucleotides are TGCGCCAGCAGCTACGGGACAGCGAACACTGAAGCTTTCTTT.

The V and J genes are TRBV10-3 and TRBJ1-3, with TRBD1 matching over 8 bases. V gave up 4 bases and J gave up 0 bases; unmatched junction bases: 5. CDR1 and CDR2 from the germline V gene are ENHRY and SYGVKD. This CDR3 region has 16 residues. CDR3 sequence reads: CAISAGTGGSGNTIYF. The DNA of the CDR3 is TGTGCCATCAGTGCCGGAACAGGGGGCTCTGGAAACACCATATATTTT.